The 3 T cell receptor beta chains in this list originate from one sample, sequenced in a study of T-cell reconstitution after alpha-beta-depleted transplantation in children. Unique molecular identifiers were incorporated when the TCRbeta library was constructed. TCRdb re-derived calls from the PCR reads in MiXCR, one entry per CDR3 protein. The table has some 290,000 distinct CDR3 sequences, 23% seen once. The sequenced sample was PBMCs, mostly from graft donor cells, obtained 180 days after TCRalphabeta/CD19-depleted stem cell transplant. Receptors were obtained from a male patient younger than 18 who had a stem cell transplant for acute lymphoblastic leukemia, so the T cells may come from the graft donor.

This clonotype has just a few counts. The chain employs TRBV7-2 and TRBJ2-5; 12 nucleotides line up with TRBD2. Germline CDR1 and CDR2: SGHTA and FQGNSA. J lost 8 bases, V lost 5 bases, and 6 bases had no gene match. This CDR3 is 14 amino acids long. The CDR3 reads CASSGLAGPSTQYF. In DNA form, the CDR3 reads TGTGCCAGCAGCGGACTAGCGGGACCAAGTACCCAGTACTTC.

The DNA of the CDR3 is TGTGCCAGCAGCCCCGCCCGGACTAGCCGGAGTTCGTACGAGCAGTACTTC. Its protein product is CASSPARTSRSSYEQYF. This chain uses TRBV7-3 with TRBJ2-7; 8 bases map to TRBD2. Germline V lookup: CDR1 SGHTA, CDR2 FQGTGA. CDR3 length equals 17 residues. Losses at the gene ends were 5 bases for V and 4 bases for J; bases not matched to a gene: 16.

The genes are TRBV15 and TRBJ2-7, with 11 bases fitting TRBD2. CDR3 length: 20 amino acids. The V and J ends lost 5 bases and 1 base, in that order; junction bases with no gene match: 19. Looked up from germline, CDR1 is LNHNV and CDR2 is YYDKDF (reference sequence). CDR3 bases: TGTGCCACCAGCGAAACGCTCTTACTAGCGGGAGAGTCATCGTCCTACGAGCAGTACTTC. Protein product: CATSETLLLAGESSSYEQYF. Full variable domain (remainder filled in from reference TRBV15 and TRBJ2-7): DAMVIQNPRYQVTQFGKPVTLSCSQTLNHNVMYWYQQKSSQAPKLLFHYYDKDFNNEADTPDNFQSRRPNTSFCFLDIRSPGLGDTAMYLCATSETLLLAGESSSYEQYFGPGTRLTVT.